Shown below are 16 T cell receptor beta chains from a single sample sequenced in a study of CD8 T cells in ankylosing spondylitis. Study-wide results and limits: There was a TCR beta motif, made of fewer than 10 highly homologous variants, that appeared characteristic of ankylosing spondylitis blood.

TCRdb used MiXCR to reprocess the 5' RACE reads, holding one entry per CDR3 protein. Among fewer than 400,000 distinct CDR3 sequences listed, about a fifth were seen once. These receptors' targets are unknown. The specimen sequenced was blood, either unsorted or a sorted T cell fraction (not recorded which). These receptors came from a male donor with ankylosing spondylitis.

This sequence joins TRBV7-2 and TRBJ2-2; no reliable D call. From germline, CDR1 is SGHTA and CDR2 FQGNSA. This CDR3 comprises 13 residues. Trimming left V 0 bases short and J 10 bases short, with 9 bases between. CDR3 amino acids: CASSLAPVQELFF. The CDR3 DNA follows: TGTGCCAGCAGCTTAGCGCCGGTGCAGGAGCTGTTTTTT.

V usage is TRBV10-3 and J usage is TRBJ1-4; D is uncertain. Looked up from germline, CDR1 is ENHRY and CDR2 is SYGVKD. The germline V and J ends were trimmed by 3 bases and 5 bases, with 7 bases remaining between them. The CDR3 runs to 13 residues. The CDR3 spells CAISEDGNEKLFF. The CDR3 DNA reads TGTGCCATCAGTGAAGACGGAAATGAAAAACTGTTTTTT.

J is TRBJ2-1 and V is TRBV11-2; TRBD2 might be the D (6 bases). From germline, CDR1 is SGHAT and CDR2 FQNNGV. V lost 5 bases, J lost 4 bases, and 27 bases lay in between. The CDR3 loop spans 19 amino acids. CDR3 loop: CASSPLSPLRGIQYNEQFF. DNA of the CDR3: TGTGCCAGCAGCCCTCTATCTCCCCTTCGCGGGATTCAATACAATGAGCAGTTCTTC.

This clonotype was counted only a few times. The CDR3 DNA sequence: TGTGCCAGCAGCTTAAGCGGCTCGCGGGCGCAGTATTTT. Its translation: CASSLSGSRAQYF. V and J are TRBV7-3 and TRBJ2-3; weak D call: TRBD2 (5 bases). Trimming left V 1 base short and J 10 bases short, with 12 bases between. This CDR3 has 13 residues. The germline gives CDR1 SGHTA, CDR2 FQGTGA.

V and J are TRBV19 and TRBJ2-2, with 8 bases identical to TRBD1. The V segment lost 6 bases and the J segment 4 bases; nucleotides outside the gene matches: 10. The CDR3 covers 16 residues. Germline loops: CDR1 LNHDA, CDR2 SQIVND (reference sequence). CDR3 sequence (DNA): TGTGCCAGTAGCCCCCTGGCAGGGGGCGCCACCGGGGAGCTGTTTTTT. It is translated as CASSPLAGGATGELFF. Complete variable domain (other parts from reference TRBV19 and TRBJ2-2): DGGITQSPKYLFRKEGQNVTLSCEQNLNHDAMYWYRQDPGQGLRLIYYSQIVNDFQKGDIAEGYSVSREKKESFPLTVTSAQKNPTAFYLCASSPLAGGATGELFFGEGSRLTVL.

The V and J genes are TRBV7-8 and TRBJ2-7; TRBD2 aligns across 7 bases. V shed 1 base and J 3 bases; nucleotides not matched to a gene: 6. The CDR3 has 15 amino acids. CDR1 and CDR2 from the germline V gene are SGHVS and FQNEAQ. Here the CDR3 DNA reads TGTGCCAGCAGCTTAGTAACTAGCGAGGGCTACGAGCAGTACTTC. It yields the protein CASSLVTSEGYEQYF.

The chain joins TRBV29-1 to TRBJ2-1, with 9 bases identical to TRBD2. The ends lost 4 bases at V and 9 bases at J; junction bases unmatched: 7. CDR1 and CDR2 from the germline V gene are SQVTM and ANQGSEA. The CDR3 consists of 13 residues. This CDR3 is CSVGSGSFGEQFF. The DNA for the CDR3 is TGCAGCGTTGGTAGCGGGAGTTTCGGTGAGCAGTTCTTC.

The V call is TRBV28, the J call TRBJ1-1, with D possibly TRBD1 on 5 matching bases. Germline loops: CDR1 MDHEN, CDR2 SYDVKM. The germline V and J ends were trimmed by 1 base and 5 bases, with 14 bases remaining between them. This CDR3 spans 15 amino acids. CDR3 nucleotide sequence: TGTGCCAGCAGTTTATCGGGGGTTAAGATTACTGAAGCTTTCTTT. The encoded protein is CASSLSGVKITEAFF.

This clonotype has just a few counts. The gene calls are TRBV20-1 and TRBJ1-1, with D hard to call. Trimming removed 6 bases at V and 0 bases at J, with 11 bases between. The CDR3 runs 13 residues. Germline CDR1 and CDR2: DFQATT and SNEGSKA (reference sequence). CDR3: CSALGALNTEAFF. In nucleotides, the CDR3 is TGCAGTGCCCTAGGAGCTCTGAACACTGAAGCTTTCTTT.

In its sample, this clonotype was seen once. This chain links TRBV18 with TRBJ2-7; D is possibly TRBD2 (5 bases). Trimming took off 1 base at V and 0 bases at J, with 19 bases between the two ends. CDR1 is KGHSH and CDR2 is LQKENI in the germline V gene. The CDR3 is 18 amino acids. The CDR3 reads CASSPLIYQRTHSYEQYF. Written as DNA, the CDR3 is TGTGCCAGCTCACCACTTATATACCAGCGGACCCACTCCTACGAGCAGTACTTC. Drawing the rest from reference TRBV18 and TRBJ2-7, the complete variable domain is NAGVMQNPRHLVRRRGQEARLRCSPMKGHSHVYWYRQLPEEGLKFMVYLQKENIIDESGMPKERFSAEFPKEGPSILRIQQVVRGDSAAYFCASSPLIYQRTHSYEQYFGPGTRLTVT.

This clonotype came up a few times. The V gene is TRBV19, the J gene TRBJ2-3; D might be TRBD1 (6 bases). Germline loops: CDR1 LNHDA, CDR2 SQIVND (reference sequence). This CDR3 is built from 16 residues. The V gene lost 1 base and the J gene lost 4 bases, with 15 bases spanning the gap. DNA for the CDR3: TGTGCCAGTAGTATAGGGGCACAGGGTGGTTCAGATACGCAGTATTTT. Its translation is CASSIGAQGGSDTQYF.

The chain links TRBV3-1 to TRBJ2-7; 9 bases fit TRBD2. The germline gives CDR1 LGHDT, CDR2 YNNKEL (reference sequence). Trimming at V came to 5 bases and at J to 3 bases, leaving 8 bases not matched to a gene. CDR3 length equals 15 residues. The chain's CDR3 is CASSERGRANYEQYF. The CDR3 coding sequence is TGTGCCAGCAGCGAACGCGGGAGGGCCAACTACGAGCAGTACTTC.

The chain joins TRBV28 to TRBJ2-3; possibly TRBD1 for D (5 bases). The CDR3 has 14 residues. Germline CDR1 MDHEN, CDR2 SYDVKM. Trimming took 10 bases from V and 9 from J, leaving 23 bases between them. This CDR3 is CATKETVGLATQYF. The CDR3 DNA reads TGTGCCACTAAAGAGACAGTCGGTTTGGCAACGCAGTATTTT.

This clonotype has a handful of counts. The chain couples TRBV12-3 or TRBV12-4 to TRBJ2-1; TRBD1 matches at 8 bases. The CDR3 spans 13 residues. After removal of 8 bases from V and 8 bases from J, the junction contained 8 bases not matched to a gene. CDR3 nucleotides: TGTGCCAGCTCCAGTCCAGGGGGCGATGAGCAGTTCTTC. Protein sequence: CASSSPGGDEQFF.

This clonotype showed up just a few times. The chain combines TRBV5-5 with TRBJ2-4; D uncertain. This CDR3 is 15 amino acids long. The germline V and J ends were trimmed by 4 bases and 0 bases, with 11 bases remaining between them. Germline assignment: CDR1 SGHKS and CDR2 YYEKEE (reference sequence). CDR3 amino acids: CASSLPLLAKNIQYF. The CDR3 coding sequence is TGTGCCAGCAGCCTTCCTTTACTAGCCAAAAACATTCAGTACTTC.

This clonotype was detected a few times. The rearrangement uses TRBV29-1 and TRBJ2-2, with TRBD2 matching over 7 bases. The CDR3 contains 19 residues. The germline V gene encodes CDR1 SQVTM and CDR2 ANQGSEA. After removal of 0 bases from V and 3 bases from J, the junction contained 16 bases not matched to a gene. CDR3 protein: CSVEDLSPTSELYTGELFF. The CDR3, as DNA: TGCAGCGTTGAAGACCTCTCCCCCACTAGCGAGTTATACACCGGGGAGCTGTTTTTT.